These 19 T cell receptor beta chains came from one sample sequenced in a study of early T cells in non-severe SARS-CoV-2 infection. Each CDR3 protein is one row after TCRdb ran MiXCR on the 5' RACE reads. The data contain fewer than 35,000 distinct CDR3 sequences, around 4.5% of them singletons. The specimen was whole blood. Source of these receptors: an adult who was a healthcare worker with PCR-confirmed SARS-CoV-2 infection or an uninfected control (not recorded which).

The table lists this clonotype with many counts. The rearrangement joins TRBV7-2 to TRBJ2-5; unclear D gene. The CDR3 totals 8 residues. Germline CDR1 SGHTA, CDR2 FQGNSA. Here the CDR3 DNA reads TGTAACCAAGAGACCCAGTACTTC. It is translated as CNQETQYF.

This clonotype appeared many times. The V call is TRBV20-1, the J call TRBJ2-1, with a possible D match to TRBD2 (6 bases). This CDR3 spans 14 amino acids. V shed 5 bases and J shed 5 bases, with 16 bases lying between them. Germline lookup yields CDR1 DFQATT and CDR2 SNEGSKA (reference sequence). CDR3 sequence reads: CSAATGTENNEQFF. CDR3 DNA: TGCAGTGCTGCAACCGGGACTGAGAACAATGAGCAGTTCTTC.

The chain has TRBV20-1 and TRBJ2-5; D perhaps matches TRBD2 (5 bases). Trimming shortened V by 4 bases and J by 5 bases, and 17 bases separated the two germline ends. This CDR3 is 14 amino acids long. CDR1 and CDR2 from the germline V gene are DFQATT and SNEGSKA (reference sequence). CDR3 region: CSANRGELGETQYF. The CDR3 DNA sequence: TGCAGTGCTAATCGGGGAGAGCTCGGGGAGACCCAGTACTTC.

This clonotype was seen many times. This rearrangement joins TRBV29-1 to TRBJ2-1; the match to TRBD1 covers 9 bases. The V gene's germline CDR1 is SQVTM and CDR2 ANQGSEA. This CDR3 region has 15 residues. V gave up 7 bases and J gave up 6 bases; unmatched junction bases: 13. The CDR3 region is CSAGPGQGVGNEQFF. CDR3 DNA: TGCAGCGCCGGGCCGGGACAGGGTGTCGGCAATGAGCAGTTCTTC.

This clonotype has a count of ten or more. This chain connects TRBV27 to TRBJ2-1, with D unresolved. CDR1 and CDR2 from the germline V gene are MNHEY and SMNVEV (reference sequence). The length of the CDR3 is 13 residues. V was clipped by 3 bases and J by 8 bases, with 11 bases between them. CDR3 region: CASSLARIDEQFF. The DNA for the CDR3 is TGTGCCAGCAGTTTGGCAAGAATCGATGAGCAGTTCTTC.

Only a few counts were recorded for this clonotype. V gene TRBV27 combines with J gene TRBJ1-2; 9 bases are a match to TRBD1. The germline V gene has CDR1 MNHEY and CDR2 SMNVEV (reference sequence). V lost 4 bases to trimming and J lost 0 bases; unmatched junction nucleotides: 6. CDR3 length equals 16 residues. CDR3 amino acids: CASSYGTGSSNYGYTF. CDR3 nucleotide sequence: TGTGCCAGCAGTTACGGGACAGGGTCCTCTAACTATGGCTACACCTTC.

Ten or more counts support this clonotype. The chain carries TRBV20-1 and TRBJ2-7; 13 bases match TRBD2. CDR1 and CDR2 (germline): DFQATT, SNEGSKA (reference sequence). This CDR3 has 17 amino acids. V lost 6 bases, J lost 5 bases, and 16 bases stayed unmatched. The CDR3 DNA reads TGCAGTGCCTCCCGGGAACCCCTACTAGCGGGAGGGGACGAGCAGTACTTC. It codes for CSASREPLLAGGDEQYF.

This clonotype was counted a few times. This chain joins TRBV20-1 and TRBJ2-7, with 7 bases identical to TRBD2. CDR3 size: 14 residues. The germline gives CDR1 DFQATT, CDR2 SNEGSKA (reference sequence). J lost 3 bases, V lost 6 bases, and 11 bases had no gene match. DNA for the CDR3: TGCAGTGCCAATGGACGGGAGGCAGTCTACGAGCAGTACTTC. Protein sequence: CSANGREAVYEQYF.

This clonotype was found many times. The chain links TRBV5-6 to TRBJ2-7, with 7 positions matching TRBD2. CDR3 size: 15 residues. CDR1 is SGHDT and CDR2 is YYEEEE in the germline V gene. V gave up 2 bases and J gave up 5 bases; unmatched junction bases: 10. As DNA, the CDR3 is TGTGCCAGCAGCTTAGAGAGACTAGCCGGCCACGAGCAGTACGTC. Translated, it gives CASSLERLAGHEQYV.

This clonotype has a count of ten or more. In nucleotides, the CDR3 is TGTGCCAGCAGTGCGTACGACAGGGACTCCTACGAGCAGTACTTC. This sequence encodes CASSAYDRDSYEQYF. V is TRBV6-2 or TRBV6-3 and J is TRBJ2-7, with 7 bases lining up with TRBD1. This CDR3 has 15 residues. V was pared by 5 bases and J by 0 bases, with 7 bases of the junction left unmatched. In germline, CDR1 is MNHEY, CDR2 SVGEGT.

Remarks on this clonotype: One base away lies a much larger clone, so this may be a sequencing read error. The chain joins TRBV7-2 to TRBJ2-3, with D unclear. The CDR3 is made up of 12 amino acids. Germline CDR1 and CDR2: SGHTA and FQGNSA. Deletions cut 5 bases from V and 6 bases from J, with 9 bases between. The CDR3 sequence is CASSTLRDTQYF. In DNA, the CDR3 is TGTGCCAGCAGCACACTGCGTGATACGCAGTATTTT.

At least ten counts were recorded for this clonotype. The chain is built from TRBV5-6 and TRBJ2-2, with TRBD2 matching over 11 bases. Germline V CDR1 and CDR2: SGHDT, YYEEEE. The CDR3 consists of 16 residues. Trimming cost V 6 bases and J 3 bases; bases outside gene matches: 7. The CDR3 loop reads CASTLAGGGYTGELFF. The CDR3 DNA is TGTGCCAGCACCCTAGCGGGAGGTGGTTACACCGGGGAGCTGTTTTTT.

This clonotype was detected many times. The chain recombines TRBV12-2 with TRBJ2-2; whether TRBD2, the table's D call, matches the DNA was not checked. TRBV12-2 is shown as a pseudogene. This CDR3 is built from 19 residues. The CDR3 nucleotides read TGTGCAAGTCGCTTAATCTACGCTAGCGGGAGGTTAAACACCGGGGAGCTGTTTTTT. Amino acids: CASRLIYASGRLNTGELFF.

V is TRBV12-3 or TRBV12-4 and J is TRBJ2-5; unclear D gene. This CDR3 is built from 13 residues. Trimming left V 6 bases short and J 2 bases short, with 10 bases between. CDR3 sequence: CASSRTTQETQYF. DNA for the CDR3: TGTGCCAGCAGCCGCACGACACAAGAGACCCAGTACTTC.

Many counts were recorded for this clonotype. The rearrangement joins TRBV7-9 to TRBJ2-7; 7 bases map to TRBD1. V shed 5 bases, J shed 0 bases, and the junction held 13 bases outside the gene matches. The CDR3 covers 17 residues. CDR1 is SEHNR, CDR2 FQNEAQ, per germline (reference sequence). The CDR3 loop is CASSTLTGLTHSYEQYF. The CDR3 DNA reads TGTGCCAGCAGCACCCTGACAGGGCTAACTCACTCCTACGAGCAGTACTTC. Supplemented by reference TRBV7-9 and TRBJ2-7, the full variable domain reads DTGVSQNPRHKITKRGQNVTFRCDPISEHNRLYWYRQTLGQGPEFLTYFQNEAQLEKSRLLSDRFSAERPKGSFSTLEIQRTEQGDSAMYLCASSTLTGLTHSYEQYFGPGTRLTVT.

In its sample, this clonotype was seen many times. J is TRBJ1-1 and V is TRBV29-1; D is undetermined. The CDR3 sequence is 13 residues long. The germline V gene encodes CDR1 SQVTM and CDR2 ANQGSEA. V was trimmed by 4 bases and J by 7 bases, leaving 16 bases between them. DNA for the CDR3: TGCAGCGTTGTTGAAGCGGGCCGTATTGAAGCTTTCTTT. Encoded protein: CSVVEAGRIEAFF.

In this sample, this clonotype turned up many times. The chain employs TRBV5-5 and TRBJ2-7; D remains unclear. V was pared by 1 base and J by 0 bases, with 8 bases between. The CDR3 is 14 residues long. Germline CDR1 and CDR2: SGHKS and YYEKEE (reference sequence). The chain's CDR3 is CASSLRQLSYEQYF. The CDR3 DNA follows: TGTGCCAGCAGCTTGCGGCAGCTCTCCTACGAGCAGTACTTC.

This clonotype came up many times. The rearrangement links TRBV10-3 to TRBJ1-4; D gene ambiguous. The CDR3 has 14 residues. CDR1 and CDR2 from the germline V gene are ENHRY and SYGVKD. Between the trimmed V and J ends, which lost 3 bases and 7 bases, there was a span of 12 bases. The CDR3 region has the DNA TGTGCCATCAGTGAAGCGGGAAAATTTGAAAAACTGTTTTTT. Residues: CAISEAGKFEKLFF.

This clonotype was seen at least ten times. The V gene is TRBV28, the J gene TRBJ2-2; 10 bases are shared with TRBD2. V was clipped by 6 bases and J by 0 bases; unmatched bases: 10. Germline assignment: CDR1 MDHEN and CDR2 SYDVKM. This CDR3 comprises 18 residues. CDR3 residues: CASSQDSGRPSNTGELFF. The CDR3 DNA sequence: TGTGCCAGCAGCCAAGATAGCGGGAGGCCTTCGAACACCGGGGAGCTGTTTTTT.